Sequencing of this T cell receptor (beta chain) was carried out in a study of identical twins. With no exceptions, donors were healthy Caucasians. Template switching introduced a universal primer site, and the cDNA bore unique molecular identifiers. MiXCR was run by TCRdb on the 5' RACE reads, yielding one entry per CDR3 protein. The data show about 920,000 distinct CDR3 sequences, 9% to 15% seen once. This clonotype came up a few times. The data also belong to a second study, concerning yellow fever vaccine responses in identical twins. From that study: In identical twins, vaccine T cell responses appeared partly shared and partly individual.

The sample comprised PBMCs. The clonotype originates from a woman between 18 and 29 years old in good health.

CDR3 bases: TGCGCCAGCAGCTGGACAGGAACCGGGGAAGCTTTCTTT. The encoded protein is CASSWTGTGEAFF. The chain couples TRBV5-1 to TRBJ1-1, with TRBD1 matching over 7 bases. V was clipped by 3 bases and J by 8 bases; unmatched bases: 7. CDR1 is SGHRS, CDR2 YFSETQ, per germline. The CDR3 is 13 residues long. Using reference TRBV5-1 and TRBJ1-1 for the parts outside the CDR3, the full variable domain is KAGVTQTPRYLIKTRGQQVTLSCSPISGHRSVSWYQQTPGQGLQFLFEYFSETQRNKGNFPGRFSGRQFSNSRSEMNVSTLELGDSALYLCASSWTGTGEAFFGQGTRLTVV.